A single sample is the source of the 11 T cell receptor beta chains below, sequenced in a study of T cell responses to AZD1222 COVID-19 vaccine. Assay: immunoSEQ multiplex PCR; the TCRdb copy retains only in-frame clones and omits some. The sample carries 90,000 to 150,000 clones, more than 80% recorded once. This specimen was peripheral blood, taken on day 0 of AZD1222 vaccination. Every receptor here comes from an adult in good health.

J is TRBJ1-6 and V is TRBV5-8; TRBD1 matches 10 bases. The V gene's germline CDR1 is SGHTS and CDR2 YDEGEE. V was clipped by 1 base and J by 7 bases; unmatched bases: 2. The CDR3 spans 15 residues. Here the CDR3 DNA reads TGTGCCAGCAGCTTGAGGACAGGGGGAAATTCACCCCTCCACTTT. It encodes CASSLRTGGNSPLHF. The entire variable domain, with the rest obtained from reference TRBV5-8 and TRBJ1-6, is as follows: EAGVTQSPTHLIKTRGQQATLRCSPISGHTSVYWYQQALGLGLQFLLWYDEGEERNRGNFPPRFSGRQFPNYSSELNVNALELEDSALYLCASSLRTGGNSPLHFGNGTRLTVT.

The chain joins TRBV5-5 to TRBJ2-5; perhaps TRBD2 as D (6 bases). Germline lookup yields CDR1 SGHKS and CDR2 YYEKEE (reference sequence). This CDR3 has 13 residues. V lost 5 bases and J 5 bases, leaving 13 bases between the germline ends. The DNA for the CDR3 is TGTGCCAGCAGTCTGGGGGGTCACGAGACCCAGTACTTC. It translates to CASSLGGHETQYF.

V gene TRBV19 combines with J gene TRBJ1-6; no reliable D call. Trimming left V 3 bases short and J 9 bases short, with 12 bases between. This CDR3 is 14 amino acids long. Germline assignment: CDR1 LNHDA and CDR2 SQIVND (reference sequence). The CDR3 loop reads CASSISRASSPLHF. DNA of the CDR3: TGTGCCAGTAGTATCTCACGGGCAAGTTCACCCCTCCACTTT.

The chain recombines TRBV30 with TRBJ1-2; 8 bases map to TRBD1. V was clipped by 5 bases and J by 4 bases; unmatched bases: 3. The CDR3 consists of 12 residues. Per the germline V gene, CDR1 is GTSNPN and CDR2 is SVGIG (reference sequence). CDR3 sequence reads: CAWAGTGYGYTF. The CDR3 region has the DNA TGTGCCTGGGCCGGGACAGGCTATGGCTACACCTTC.

This clone has a single count. The J gene is TRBJ1-2, the V gene TRBV7-6, with D possibly TRBD1 on 6 matching bases. CDR3 size: 16 residues. V lost 1 base and J 4 bases, leaving 16 bases between the germline ends. Germline V gene data show CDR1 as SGHVS and CDR2 as FNYEAQ. CDR3 DNA: TGTGCCAGCAGCTTAGGAACAGGGCAGGCCCTCTATGGCTACACCTTC. It codes for CASSLGTGQALYGYTF.

A single count supports this clone. The chain joins TRBV19 to TRBJ2-2; 8 bases fit TRBD1. CDR1 LNHDA and CDR2 SQIVND come from the germline V gene (reference sequence). This CDR3 is built from 12 residues. The junction had 5 bases not matched to a gene; V was cut back by 10 bases and J by 7 bases. The CDR3 nucleotides are TGTGCCACGGGGACAGGCAGCGGGGAGCTGTTTTTT. Its protein is CATGTGSGELFF.

V is TRBV6-9 and J is TRBJ2-3; maybe TRBD1 (5 bases). In germline, CDR1 is MNHGY, CDR2 SVAAGI. This CDR3 comprises 16 residues. The V and J ends lost 7 bases and 0 bases respectively, with 17 bases between them. The CDR3: CASTKTAAISTDTQYF. In DNA, the CDR3 is TGTGCCAGCACGAAGACAGCCGCCATAAGCACAGATACGCAGTATTTT.

This clone came up once. Other DNA sequences in the sample encode the same CDR3. The gene calls are TRBV18 and TRBJ2-1; D may be TRBD1 or TRBD2 (6 bases each). V was pared by 3 bases and J by 10 bases, with 10 bases between. Per germline, CDR1 KGHSH and CDR2 LQKENI. The CDR3 has 12 residues. CDR3 nucleotides: TGTGCCAGCTCACCCGGGGGACACGAGCAGTTCTTC. As protein: CASSPGGHEQFF.

This clone was found once. The chain employs TRBV4-2 and TRBJ2-3; D not resolved. This CDR3 is 16 amino acids long. Trimming shortened V by 1 base and J by 4 bases, and 15 bases separated the two germline ends. Germline loops: CDR1 LGHNA, CDR2 YNFKEQ. CDR3 nucleotides: TGTGCCAGCAGCCAAGTAACAAACATCCTCCCAGATACGCAGTATTTT. This gives the protein CASSQVTNILPDTQYF.

The chain employs TRBV5-1 and TRBJ2-1; D uncertain. The germline V gene encodes CDR1 SGHRS and CDR2 YFSETQ. The CDR3 sequence is 15 residues long. Deletions cut 1 base from V and 8 bases from J, with 16 bases between. CDR3 sequence: CASSLTEPLFDEQFF. The CDR3 nucleotides read TGCGCCAGCAGCTTGACAGAGCCATTATTCGATGAGCAGTTCTTC.

DNA of the CDR3: TGTGCCAGCAGCAAACATCCCACGCCTCCGGTGAACACTGAAGCTTTCTTT. Residues: CASSKHPTPPVNTEAFF. The V gene is TRBV11-2, the J gene TRBJ1-1; no clear D. From germline, CDR1 is SGHAT and CDR2 FQNNGV. Deletions cut 5 bases from V and 0 bases from J, with 19 bases between. The CDR3 runs 17 residues.